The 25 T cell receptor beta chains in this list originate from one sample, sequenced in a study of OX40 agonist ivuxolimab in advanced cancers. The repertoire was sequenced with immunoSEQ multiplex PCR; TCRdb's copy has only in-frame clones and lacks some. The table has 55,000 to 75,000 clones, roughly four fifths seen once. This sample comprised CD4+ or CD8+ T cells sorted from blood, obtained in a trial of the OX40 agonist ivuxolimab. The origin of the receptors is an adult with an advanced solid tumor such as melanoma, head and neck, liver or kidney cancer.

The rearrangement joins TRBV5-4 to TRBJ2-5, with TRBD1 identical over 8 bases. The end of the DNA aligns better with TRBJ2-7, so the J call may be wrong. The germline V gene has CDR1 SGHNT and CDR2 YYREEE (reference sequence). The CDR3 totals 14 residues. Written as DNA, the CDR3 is TGTGCCAGCAGCGGGGACAGGAAACTCTACGAGCAGTACTTC. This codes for CASSGDRKLYEQYF.

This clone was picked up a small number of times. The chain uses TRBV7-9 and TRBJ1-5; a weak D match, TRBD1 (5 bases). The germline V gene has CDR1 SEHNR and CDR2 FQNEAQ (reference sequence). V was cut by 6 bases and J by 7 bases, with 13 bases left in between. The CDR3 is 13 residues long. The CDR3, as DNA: TGTGCCAGCAGGGGGACGTTGGACCAGCCCCAGCATTTT. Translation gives CASRGTLDQPQHF.

CDR3 amino acids: CSAGPETGTQYF. The DNA for the CDR3 is TGCAGCGCCGGCCCCGAGACGGGGACCCAGTACTTC. The V call is TRBV29-1, the J call TRBJ2-5, with unresolved D. The length of the CDR3 is 12 residues. V was pared by 7 bases and J by 7 bases, with 16 bases between. The germline V gene has CDR1 SQVTM and CDR2 ANQGSEA.

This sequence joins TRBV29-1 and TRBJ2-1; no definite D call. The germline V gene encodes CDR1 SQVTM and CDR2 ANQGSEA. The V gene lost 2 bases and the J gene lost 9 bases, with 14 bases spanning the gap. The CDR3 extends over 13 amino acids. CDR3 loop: CSVESQDLGEQFF. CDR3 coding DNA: TGCAGCGTTGAATCTCAGGATTTGGGTGAGCAGTTCTTC.

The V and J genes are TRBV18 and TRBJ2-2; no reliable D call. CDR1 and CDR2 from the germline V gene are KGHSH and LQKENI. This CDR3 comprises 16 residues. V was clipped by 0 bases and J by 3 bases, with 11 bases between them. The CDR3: CASSPPHAIDTGELFF. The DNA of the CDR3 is TGTGCCAGCTCACCACCGCATGCCATCGACACCGGGGAGCTGTTTTTT. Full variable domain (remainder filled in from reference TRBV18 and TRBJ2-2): NAGVMQNPRHLVRRRGQEARLRCSPMKGHSHVYWYRQLPEEGLKFMVYLQKENIIDESGMPKERFSAEFPKEGPSILRIQQVVRGDSAAYFCASSPPHAIDTGELFFGEGSRLTVL.

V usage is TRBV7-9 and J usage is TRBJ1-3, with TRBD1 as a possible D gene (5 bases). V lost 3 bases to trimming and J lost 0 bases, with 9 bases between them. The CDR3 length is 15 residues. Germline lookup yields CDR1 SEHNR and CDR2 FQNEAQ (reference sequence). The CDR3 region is CASSLGVRSGNTIYF. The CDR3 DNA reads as TGTGCCAGCAGCTTGGGGGTACGCTCTGGAAACACCATATATTTT.

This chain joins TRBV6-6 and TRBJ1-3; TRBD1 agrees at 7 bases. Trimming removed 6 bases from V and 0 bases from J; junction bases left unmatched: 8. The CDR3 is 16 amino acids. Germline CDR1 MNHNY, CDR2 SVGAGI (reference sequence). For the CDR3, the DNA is TGTGCCAGCAGACGGGACAGCCTTTCCTCTGGAAACACCATATATTTT. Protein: CASRRDSLSSGNTIYF.

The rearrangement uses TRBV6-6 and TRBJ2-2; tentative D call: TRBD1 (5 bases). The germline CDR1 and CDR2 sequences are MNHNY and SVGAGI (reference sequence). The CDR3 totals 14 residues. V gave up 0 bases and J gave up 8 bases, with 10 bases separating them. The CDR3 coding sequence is TGTGCCAGCAGTTACTCGTGGCGGACAGGGGAGCTGTTTTTT. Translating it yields CASSYSWRTGELFF.

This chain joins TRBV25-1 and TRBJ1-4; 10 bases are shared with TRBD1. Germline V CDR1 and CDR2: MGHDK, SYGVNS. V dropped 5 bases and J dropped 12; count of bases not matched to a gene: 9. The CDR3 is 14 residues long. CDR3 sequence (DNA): TGTGCCAGCAGTCTCGGGACAGGGGAAGGAGAACTGTTTTTT. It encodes CASSLGTGEGELFF.

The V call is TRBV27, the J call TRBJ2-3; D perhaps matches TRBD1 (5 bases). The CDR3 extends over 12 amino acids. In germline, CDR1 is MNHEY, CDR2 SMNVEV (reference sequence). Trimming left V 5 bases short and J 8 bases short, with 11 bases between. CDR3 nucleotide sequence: TGTGCCAGCAGTCTCACAAGGGGTACGCAGTATTTT. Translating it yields CASSLTRGTQYF.

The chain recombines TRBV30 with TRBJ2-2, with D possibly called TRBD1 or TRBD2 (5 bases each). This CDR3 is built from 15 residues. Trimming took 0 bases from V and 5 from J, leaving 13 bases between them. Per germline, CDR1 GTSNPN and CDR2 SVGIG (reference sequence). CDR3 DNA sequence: TGTGCCTGGAGTGTACTGGGACCGGGAACCGGGGAGCTGTTTTTT. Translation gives CAWSVLGPGTGELFF. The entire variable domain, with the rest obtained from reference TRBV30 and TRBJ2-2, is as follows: SQTIHQWPATLVQPVGSPLSLECTVEGTSNPNLYWYRQAAGRGLQLLFYSVGIGQISSEVPQNLSASRPQDRQFILSSKKLLLSDSGFYLCAWSVLGPGTGELFFGEGSRLTVL.

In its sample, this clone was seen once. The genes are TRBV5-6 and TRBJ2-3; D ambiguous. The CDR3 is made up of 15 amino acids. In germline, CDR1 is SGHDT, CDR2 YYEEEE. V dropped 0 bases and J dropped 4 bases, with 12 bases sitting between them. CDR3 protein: CASSLVVGGADTQYF. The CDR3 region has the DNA TGTGCCAGCAGCTTGGTTGTGGGCGGTGCAGATACGCAGTATTTT.

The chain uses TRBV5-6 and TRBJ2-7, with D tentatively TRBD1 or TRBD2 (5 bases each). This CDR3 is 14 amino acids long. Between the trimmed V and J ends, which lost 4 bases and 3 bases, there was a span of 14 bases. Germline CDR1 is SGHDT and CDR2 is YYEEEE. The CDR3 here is CASSQGTMVYEQYF. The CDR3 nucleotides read TGTGCCAGCAGCCAAGGGACCATGGTCTACGAGCAGTACTTC.

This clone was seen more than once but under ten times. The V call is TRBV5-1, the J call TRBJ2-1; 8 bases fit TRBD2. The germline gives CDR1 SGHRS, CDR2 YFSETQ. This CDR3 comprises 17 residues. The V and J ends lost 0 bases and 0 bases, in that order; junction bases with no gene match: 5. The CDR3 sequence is CASSLGTGGRSYNEQFF. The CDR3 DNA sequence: TGCGCCAGCAGCTTGGGTACGGGGGGGCGCTCCTACAATGAGCAGTTCTTC. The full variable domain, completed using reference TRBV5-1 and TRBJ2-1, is KAGVTQTPRYLIKTRGQQVTLSCSPISGHRSVSWYQQTPGQGLQFLFEYFSETQRNKGNFPGRFSGRQFSNSRSEMNVSTLELGDSALYLCASSLGTGGRSYNEQFFGPGTRLTVL.

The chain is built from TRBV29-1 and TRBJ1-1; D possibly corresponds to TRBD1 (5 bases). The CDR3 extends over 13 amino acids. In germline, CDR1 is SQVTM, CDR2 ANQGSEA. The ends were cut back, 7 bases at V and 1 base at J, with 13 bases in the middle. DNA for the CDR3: TGCAGCGCCGCGATAGGACAGAACACTGAAGCTTTCTTT. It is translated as CSAAIGQNTEAFF. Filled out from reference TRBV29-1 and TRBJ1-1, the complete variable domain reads SAVISQKPSRDICQRGTSLTIQCQVDSQVTMMFWYRQQPGQSLTLIATANQGSEATYESGFVIDKFPISRPNLTFSTLTVSNMSPEDSSIYLCSAAIGQNTEAFFGQGTRLTVV.

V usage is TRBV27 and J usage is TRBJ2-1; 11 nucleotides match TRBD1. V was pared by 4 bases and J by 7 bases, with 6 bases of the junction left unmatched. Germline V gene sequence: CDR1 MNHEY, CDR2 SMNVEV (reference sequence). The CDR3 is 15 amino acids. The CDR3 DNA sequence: TGTGCCAGCAGTTCCCGCGGGACAGGGGGGAATGAGCAGTTCTTC. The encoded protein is CASSSRGTGGNEQFF.

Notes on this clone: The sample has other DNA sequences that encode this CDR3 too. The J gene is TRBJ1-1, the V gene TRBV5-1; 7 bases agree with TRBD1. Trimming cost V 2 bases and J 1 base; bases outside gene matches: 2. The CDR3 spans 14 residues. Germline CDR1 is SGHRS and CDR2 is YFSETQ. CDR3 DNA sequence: TGCGCCAGCAGCTTAGACAGGGCGAACACTGAAGCTTTCTTT. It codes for CASSLDRANTEAFF.

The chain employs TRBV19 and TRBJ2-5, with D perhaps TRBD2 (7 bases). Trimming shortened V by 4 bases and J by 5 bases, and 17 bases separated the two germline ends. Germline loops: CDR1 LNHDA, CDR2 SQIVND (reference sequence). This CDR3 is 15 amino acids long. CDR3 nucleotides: TGTGCCAGTAGTAGTAGAAGGGGGGGTGGTGAGACCCAGTACTTC. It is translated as CASSSRRGGGETQYF.

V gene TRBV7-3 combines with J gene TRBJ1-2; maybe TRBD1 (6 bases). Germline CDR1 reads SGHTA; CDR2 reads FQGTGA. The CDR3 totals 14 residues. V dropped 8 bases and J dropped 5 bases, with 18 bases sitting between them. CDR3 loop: CASSSGWTEYGYTF. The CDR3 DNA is TGTGCCAGCTCCTCCGGCTGGACAGAGTATGGCTACACCTTC.

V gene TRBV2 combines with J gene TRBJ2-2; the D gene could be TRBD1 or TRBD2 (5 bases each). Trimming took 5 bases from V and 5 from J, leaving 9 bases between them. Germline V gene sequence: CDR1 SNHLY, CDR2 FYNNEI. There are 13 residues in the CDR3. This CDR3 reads CASSQGPTGELFF. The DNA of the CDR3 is TGTGCCAGCAGTCAGGGACCAACCGGGGAGCTGTTTTTT. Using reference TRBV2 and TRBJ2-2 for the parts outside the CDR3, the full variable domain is EPEVTQTPSHQVTQMGQEVILRCVPISNHLYFYWYRQILGQKVEFLVSFYNNEISEKSEIFDDQFSVERPDGSNFTLKIRSTKLEDSAMYFCASSQGPTGELFFGEGSRLTVL.

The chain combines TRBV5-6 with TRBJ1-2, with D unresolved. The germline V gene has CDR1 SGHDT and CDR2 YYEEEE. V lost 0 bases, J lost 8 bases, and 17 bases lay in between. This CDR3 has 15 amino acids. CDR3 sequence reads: CASSLEFVGSKGYTF. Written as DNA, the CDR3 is TGTGCCAGCAGCTTGGAGTTCGTGGGGTCGAAGGGCTACACCTTC.

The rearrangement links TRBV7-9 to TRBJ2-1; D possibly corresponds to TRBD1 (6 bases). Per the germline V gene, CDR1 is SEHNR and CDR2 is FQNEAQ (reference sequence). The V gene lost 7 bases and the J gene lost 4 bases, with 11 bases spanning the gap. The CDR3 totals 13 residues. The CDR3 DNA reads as TGTGCCAGCACCTCGGACAGTTACAATGAGCAGTTCTTC. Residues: CASTSDSYNEQFF.

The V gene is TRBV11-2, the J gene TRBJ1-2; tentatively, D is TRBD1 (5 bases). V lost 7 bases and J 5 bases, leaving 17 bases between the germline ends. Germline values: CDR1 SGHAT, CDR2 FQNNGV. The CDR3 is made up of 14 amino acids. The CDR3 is CASIAAGTRYGYTF. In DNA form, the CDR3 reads TGTGCCAGCATCGCAGCCGGGACGCGTTATGGCTACACCTTC. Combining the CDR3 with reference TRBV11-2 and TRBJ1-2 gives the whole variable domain EAGVAQSPRYKIIEKRQSVAFWCNPISGHATLYWYQQILGQGPKLLIQFQNNGVVDDSQLPKDRFSAERLKGVDSTLKIQPAKLEDSAVYLCASIAAGTRYGYTFGSGTRLTVV.

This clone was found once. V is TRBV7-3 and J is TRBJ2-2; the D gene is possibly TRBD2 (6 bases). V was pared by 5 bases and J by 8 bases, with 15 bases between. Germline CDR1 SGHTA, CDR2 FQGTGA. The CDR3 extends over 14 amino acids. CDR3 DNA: TGTGCCAGCAGCCCCCAGGGCGGGGCGGGGGAGCTGTTTTTT. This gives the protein CASSPQGGAGELFF.

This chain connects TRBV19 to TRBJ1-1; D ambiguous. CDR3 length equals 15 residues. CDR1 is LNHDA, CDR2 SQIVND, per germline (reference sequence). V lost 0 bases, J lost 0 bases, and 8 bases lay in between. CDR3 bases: TGTGCCAGTAGTATAGACAGACTTATGAACACTGAAGCTTTCTTT. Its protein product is CASSIDRLMNTEAFF.